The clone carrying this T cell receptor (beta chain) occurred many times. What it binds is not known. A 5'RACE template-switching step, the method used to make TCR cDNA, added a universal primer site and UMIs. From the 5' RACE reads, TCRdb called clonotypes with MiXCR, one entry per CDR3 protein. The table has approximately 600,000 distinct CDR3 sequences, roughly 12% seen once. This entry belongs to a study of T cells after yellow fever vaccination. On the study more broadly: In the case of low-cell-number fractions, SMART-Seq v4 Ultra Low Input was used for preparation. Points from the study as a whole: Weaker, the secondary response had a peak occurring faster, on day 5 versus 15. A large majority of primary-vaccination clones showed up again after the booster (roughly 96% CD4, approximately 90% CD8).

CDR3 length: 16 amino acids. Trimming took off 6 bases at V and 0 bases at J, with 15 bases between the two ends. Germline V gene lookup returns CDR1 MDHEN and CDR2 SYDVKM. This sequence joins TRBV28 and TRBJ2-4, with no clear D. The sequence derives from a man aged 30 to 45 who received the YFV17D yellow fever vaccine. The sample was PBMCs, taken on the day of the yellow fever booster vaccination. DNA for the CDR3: TGTGCCAGCAGGACCGCTGGGAACCTAGCCAAAAACATTCAGTACTTC. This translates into CASRTAGNLAKNIQYF.